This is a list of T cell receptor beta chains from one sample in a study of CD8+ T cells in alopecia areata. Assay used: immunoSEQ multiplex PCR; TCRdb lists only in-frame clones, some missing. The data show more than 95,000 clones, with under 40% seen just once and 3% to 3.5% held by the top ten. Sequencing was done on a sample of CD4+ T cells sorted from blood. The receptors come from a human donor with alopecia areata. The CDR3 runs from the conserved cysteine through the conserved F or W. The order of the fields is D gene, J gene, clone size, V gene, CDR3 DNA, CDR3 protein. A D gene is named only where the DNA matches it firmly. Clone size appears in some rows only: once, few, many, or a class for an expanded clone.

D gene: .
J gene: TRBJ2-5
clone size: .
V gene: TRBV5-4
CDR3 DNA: TGTGCCAGCAGCGGCCCCCGCGGGACCCAGTACTTC
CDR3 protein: CASSGPRGTQYF

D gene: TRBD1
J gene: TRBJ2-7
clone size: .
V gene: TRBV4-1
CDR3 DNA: TGCGCCAGCGGTCGGGACAGGGTTTTCCACGAGCAGTACTTC
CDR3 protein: CASGRDRVFHEQYF

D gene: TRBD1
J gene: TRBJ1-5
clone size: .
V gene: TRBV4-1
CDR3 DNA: TGCGCCAGCCGGGGACAGGGGTTCAATCAGCCCCAGCATTTT
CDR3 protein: CASRGQGFNQPQHF

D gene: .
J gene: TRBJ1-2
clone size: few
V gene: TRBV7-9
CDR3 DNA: TGTGCCAGCAGCTTAGCGCAACCTACCGATGGCTACACCTTC
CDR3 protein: CASSLAQPTDGYTF

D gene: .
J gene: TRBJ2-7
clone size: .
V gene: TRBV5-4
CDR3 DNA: TGTGCCAGCAATCGCAACAACGACTACGAGCAGTACTTC
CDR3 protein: CASNRNNDYEQYF

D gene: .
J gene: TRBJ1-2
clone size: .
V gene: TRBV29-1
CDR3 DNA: TGCAGCGTTGACCTTCGGACATCCCCTGGGTCCTTC
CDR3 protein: CSVDLRTSPGSF

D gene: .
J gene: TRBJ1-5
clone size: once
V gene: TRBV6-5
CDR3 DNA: TGTGCCATCAGTGAGTCAGGAGGCAATCAGCCCCAGCATTTT
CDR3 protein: CAISESGGNQPQHF

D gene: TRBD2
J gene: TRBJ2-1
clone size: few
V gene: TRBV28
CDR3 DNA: TGTGCCAGCAGTCCCCCGCGGGGGGGTAGGTACAATGAGCAGTTCTTC
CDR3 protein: CASSPPRGGRYNEQFF

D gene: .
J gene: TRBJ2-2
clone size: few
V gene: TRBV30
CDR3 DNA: TGTGCCTGGAGACGGCAGGCCACCGGGGAGCTGTTTTTT
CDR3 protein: CAWRRQATGELFF

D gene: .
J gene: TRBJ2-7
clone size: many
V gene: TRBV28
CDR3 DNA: TGTGCCAGCAGTTTAGGAAGTACCTACGAGCAGTACTTC
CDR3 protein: CASSLGSTYEQYF

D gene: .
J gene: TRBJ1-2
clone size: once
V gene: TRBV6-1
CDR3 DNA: TGTGCCAGCATCATTTCGGGGGGCTCCAGCTATGGCTACACCTTC
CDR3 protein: CASIISGGSSYGYTF

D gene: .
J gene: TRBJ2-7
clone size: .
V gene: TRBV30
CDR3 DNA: TGTGCCTGGAGCCGAGCGGGACATTTCGAGCAGTACTTC
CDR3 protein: CAWSRAGHFEQYF

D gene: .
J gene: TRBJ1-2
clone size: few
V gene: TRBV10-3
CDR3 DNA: TGTGCCATCAGAGGACAGCCCACTAACTATGGCTACACCTTC
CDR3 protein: CAIRGQPTNYGYTF

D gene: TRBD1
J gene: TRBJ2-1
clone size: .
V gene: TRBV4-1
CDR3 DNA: TGCGCCAGCAGCCAAGGGGGTCGAGGACAGGGGGTGTCCTACAATGAGCAGTTCTTC
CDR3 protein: CASSQGGRGQGVSYNEQFF

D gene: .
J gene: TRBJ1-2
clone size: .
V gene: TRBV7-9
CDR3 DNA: TGTGCCAGCAGCCCGAGTGGGGGTGGAAGCGGCTACACCTTC
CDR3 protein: CASSPSGGGSGYTF

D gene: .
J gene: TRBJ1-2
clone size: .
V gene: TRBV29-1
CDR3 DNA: TGCAGCGCCGCCGGGTCTACCTATGGCTACACCTTC
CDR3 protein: CSAAGSTYGYTF

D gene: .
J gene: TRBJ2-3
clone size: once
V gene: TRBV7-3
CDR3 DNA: TGTGCCAGCAGCTTCGGGGCCGCCGATACGCAGTATTTT
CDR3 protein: CASSFGAADTQYF

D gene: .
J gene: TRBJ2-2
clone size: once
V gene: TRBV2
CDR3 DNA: TGTGCCAGCAGTAGGGATTACACCGGGGAGCTGTTTTTT
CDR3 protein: CASSRDYTGELFF

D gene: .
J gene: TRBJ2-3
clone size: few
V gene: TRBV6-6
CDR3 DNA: TGTGCCAGCTCATATCGACAGTTCACAGATACGCAGTATTTT
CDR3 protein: CASSYRQFTDTQYF

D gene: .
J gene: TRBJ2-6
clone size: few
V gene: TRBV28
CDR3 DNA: TGTGCCAGCAGCCCCCCTAGACAGAGCTCTGGGGCCAACGTCCTGACTTTC
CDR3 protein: CASSPPRQSSGANVLTF

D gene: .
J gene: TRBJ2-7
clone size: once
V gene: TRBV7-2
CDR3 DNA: TGTGCCAGCAGCTTAAGGCAGACAAACACCTACGAGCAGTACTTC
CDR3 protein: CASSLRQTNTYEQYF

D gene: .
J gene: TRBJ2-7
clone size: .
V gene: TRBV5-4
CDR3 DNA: TGTGCCAGCAGCGTGGACAGCTACGAGCAGTACTTC
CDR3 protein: CASSVDSYEQYF

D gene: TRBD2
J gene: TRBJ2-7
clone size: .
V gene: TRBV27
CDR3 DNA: TGTGCCAGTGGGGGAGCGGGAGGGCCGAACGAGCAGTACTTC
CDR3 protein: CASGGAGGPNEQYF

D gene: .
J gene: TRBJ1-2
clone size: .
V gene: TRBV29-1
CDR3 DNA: TGCAGCGTAACGGAGAGGGCTAACTATGGCTACACCTTC
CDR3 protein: CSVTERANYGYTF

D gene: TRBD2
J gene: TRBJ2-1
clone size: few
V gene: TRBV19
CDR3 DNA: TGTGCCACTGGACTAGCGGCCTACAATGAGCAGTTCTTC
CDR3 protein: CATGLAAYNEQFF

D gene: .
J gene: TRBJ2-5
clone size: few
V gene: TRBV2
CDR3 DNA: TGTGCCAGCACCTTCTCGGAGACCCAGTACTTC
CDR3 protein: CASTFSETQYF

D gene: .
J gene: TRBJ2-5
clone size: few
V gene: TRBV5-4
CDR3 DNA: TGTGCCAGCAGCTTGGATGGCGCTAGCGCAGCCCAAGAGACCCAGTACTTC
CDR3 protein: CASSLDGASAAQETQYF

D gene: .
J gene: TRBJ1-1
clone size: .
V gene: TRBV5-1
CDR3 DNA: TGCGCCAGCAGCTTGGTTCCATCAACCACTGAAGCTTTCTTT
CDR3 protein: CASSLVPSTTEAFF

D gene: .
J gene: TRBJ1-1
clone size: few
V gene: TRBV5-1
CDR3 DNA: TGCGCCAGCAGCTTGATGGTGAACACTGAAGCTTTCTTT
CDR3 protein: CASSLMVNTEAFF

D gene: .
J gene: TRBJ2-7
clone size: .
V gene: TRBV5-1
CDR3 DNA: TGCGCCCGCTTGCCGTCTCGGCGGGGCTCCTACGAGCAGTACTTC
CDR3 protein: CARLPSRRGSYEQYF

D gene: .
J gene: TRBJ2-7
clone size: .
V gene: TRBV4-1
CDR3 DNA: TGCGCCAGCAGCCAAGAGGGGTGGGGGAGTACTTCCTACGAGCAGTACTTC
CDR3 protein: CASSQEGWGSTSYEQYF

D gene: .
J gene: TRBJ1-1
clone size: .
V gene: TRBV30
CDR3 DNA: TGTGCCTGGAGCACCTCGGGGCCGGCTGAAGCTTTCTTT
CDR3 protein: CAWSTSGPAEAFF

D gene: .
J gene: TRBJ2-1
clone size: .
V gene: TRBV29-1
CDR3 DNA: TGCAGCGCCGAGGCGGACAGCTACAATGAGCAGTTCTTC
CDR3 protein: CSAEADSYNEQFF

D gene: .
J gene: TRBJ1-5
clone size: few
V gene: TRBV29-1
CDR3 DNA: TGCAGCGTTGAAGTTGCTCATAATCAGCCCCAGCATTTT
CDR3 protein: CSVEVAHNQPQHF

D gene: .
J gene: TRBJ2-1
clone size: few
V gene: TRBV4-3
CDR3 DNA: TGCGCCAGCAGCCAAGGGGCGAGGGACGCTGAGCAGTTCTTC
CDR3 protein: CASSQGARDAEQFF

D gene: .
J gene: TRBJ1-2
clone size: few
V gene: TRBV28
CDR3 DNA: TGTGCCAGCAGTTTACCCGTGGGGGGCCGTTATGGCTACACCTTC
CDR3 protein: CASSLPVGGRYGYTF

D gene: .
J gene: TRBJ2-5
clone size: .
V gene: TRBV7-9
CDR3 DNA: TGTGCCAGCAGCCCTGGACTTGGATTGGGTCGCATTGCGGAGACCCAGTACTTC
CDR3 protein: CASSPGLGLGRIAETQYF

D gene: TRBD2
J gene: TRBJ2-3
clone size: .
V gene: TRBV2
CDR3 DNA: TGTGCCAGCAGTGATGGACTAGCGGATACGCAGTATTTT
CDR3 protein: CASSDGLADTQYF

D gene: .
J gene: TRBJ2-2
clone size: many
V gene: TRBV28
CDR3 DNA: TGTGCCAGCAGACTGGGGGGAGGAGGACCCACCGGGGAGCTGTTTTTT
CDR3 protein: CASRLGGGGPTGELFF

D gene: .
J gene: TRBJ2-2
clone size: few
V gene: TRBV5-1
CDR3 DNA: TGCGCCAGCAGCTTGGATCAGGACACCGGGGAGCTGTTTTTT
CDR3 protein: CASSLDQDTGELFF

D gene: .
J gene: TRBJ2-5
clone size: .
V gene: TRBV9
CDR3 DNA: TGTGCCAGCAGCCCCTCGACAGCTAAAGAGACCCAGTACTTC
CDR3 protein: CASSPSTAKETQYF

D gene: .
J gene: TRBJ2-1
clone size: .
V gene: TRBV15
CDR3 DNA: TGTGCCACCAGCAGTGGGAGGGGGACACAAGACAATGAGCAGTTCTTC
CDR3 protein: CATSSGRGTQDNEQFF

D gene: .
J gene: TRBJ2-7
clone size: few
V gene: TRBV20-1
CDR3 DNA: TGCAGTGCTACGGGGCCCTACGAGCAGTACTTC
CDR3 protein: CSATGPYEQYF

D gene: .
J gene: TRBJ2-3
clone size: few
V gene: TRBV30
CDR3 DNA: TGTGCCTGGAGTACCCAGTTTGTACATCCAACGCAGTATTTT
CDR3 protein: CAWSTQFVHPTQYF

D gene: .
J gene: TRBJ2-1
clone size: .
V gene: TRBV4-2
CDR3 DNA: TGTGCCAGCAGCCAAGTTCTAGCAGGCAATGAGCAGTTCTTC
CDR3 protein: CASSQVLAGNEQFF

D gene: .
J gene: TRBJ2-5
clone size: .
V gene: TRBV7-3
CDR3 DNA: TGTGCCAGCTCGCGACTGATCCAAGAGACCCAGTACTTC
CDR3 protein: CASSRLIQETQYF

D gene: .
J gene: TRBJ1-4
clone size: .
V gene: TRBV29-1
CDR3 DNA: TGCAGCGGTACAGGGTTCGGTGAAAAACTGTTTTTT
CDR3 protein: CSGTGFGEKLFF

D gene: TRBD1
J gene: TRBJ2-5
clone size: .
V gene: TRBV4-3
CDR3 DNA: TGCGCCAGCAGCCAGGGACAGGGGGGAGAGACCCAGTACTTC
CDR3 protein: CASSQGQGGETQYF

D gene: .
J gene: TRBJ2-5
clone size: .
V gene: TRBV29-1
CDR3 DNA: TGCAGCGTTGACGCCGGGGCGACCCAGTACTTC
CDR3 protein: CSVDAGATQYF

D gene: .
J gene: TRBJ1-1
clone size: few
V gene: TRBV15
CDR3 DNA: TGTGCCACCAGCCTTAGAGAAGGGGCGATGGCTGAAGCTTTCTTT
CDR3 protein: CATSLREGAMAEAFF

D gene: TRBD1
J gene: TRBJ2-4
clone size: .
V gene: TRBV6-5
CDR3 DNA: TGTGCCAGCATTGGGACAGCCCAAAACATTCAGTACTTC
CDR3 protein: CASIGTAQNIQYF

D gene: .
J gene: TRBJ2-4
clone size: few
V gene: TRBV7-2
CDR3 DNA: TGTGCCAGCAGCTATGGGGACATTCAGTACTTC
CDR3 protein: CASSYGDIQYF

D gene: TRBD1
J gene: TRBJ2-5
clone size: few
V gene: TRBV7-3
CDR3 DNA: TGTGCCAGCAGCTCAGGGACAGGGAGGGAGACCCAGTACTTC
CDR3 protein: CASSSGTGRETQYF